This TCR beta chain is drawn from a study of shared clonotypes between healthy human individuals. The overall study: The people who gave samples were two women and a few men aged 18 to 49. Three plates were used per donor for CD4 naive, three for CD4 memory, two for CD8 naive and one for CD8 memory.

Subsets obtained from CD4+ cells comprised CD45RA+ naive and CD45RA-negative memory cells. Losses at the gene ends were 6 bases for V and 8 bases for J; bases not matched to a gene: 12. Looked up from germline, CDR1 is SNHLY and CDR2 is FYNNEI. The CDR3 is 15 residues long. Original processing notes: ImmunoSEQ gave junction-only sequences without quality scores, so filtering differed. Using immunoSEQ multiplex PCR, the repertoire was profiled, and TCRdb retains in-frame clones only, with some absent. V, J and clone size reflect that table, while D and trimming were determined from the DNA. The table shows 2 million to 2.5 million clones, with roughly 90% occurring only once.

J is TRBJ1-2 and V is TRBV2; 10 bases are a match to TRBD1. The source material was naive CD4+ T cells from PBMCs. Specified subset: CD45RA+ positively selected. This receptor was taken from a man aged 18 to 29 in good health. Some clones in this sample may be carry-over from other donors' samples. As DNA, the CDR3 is TGTGCCAGCAGCGAGAGACAGGGGGCGTTCAGAGGCTACACCTTC. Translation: CASSERQGAFRGYTF. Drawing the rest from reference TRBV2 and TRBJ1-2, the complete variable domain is EPEVTQTPSHQVTQMGQEVILRCVPISNHLYFYWYRQILGQKVEFLVSFYNNEISEKSEIFDDQFSVERPDGSNFTLKIRSTKLEDSAMYFCASSERQGAFRGYTFGSGTRLTVV.